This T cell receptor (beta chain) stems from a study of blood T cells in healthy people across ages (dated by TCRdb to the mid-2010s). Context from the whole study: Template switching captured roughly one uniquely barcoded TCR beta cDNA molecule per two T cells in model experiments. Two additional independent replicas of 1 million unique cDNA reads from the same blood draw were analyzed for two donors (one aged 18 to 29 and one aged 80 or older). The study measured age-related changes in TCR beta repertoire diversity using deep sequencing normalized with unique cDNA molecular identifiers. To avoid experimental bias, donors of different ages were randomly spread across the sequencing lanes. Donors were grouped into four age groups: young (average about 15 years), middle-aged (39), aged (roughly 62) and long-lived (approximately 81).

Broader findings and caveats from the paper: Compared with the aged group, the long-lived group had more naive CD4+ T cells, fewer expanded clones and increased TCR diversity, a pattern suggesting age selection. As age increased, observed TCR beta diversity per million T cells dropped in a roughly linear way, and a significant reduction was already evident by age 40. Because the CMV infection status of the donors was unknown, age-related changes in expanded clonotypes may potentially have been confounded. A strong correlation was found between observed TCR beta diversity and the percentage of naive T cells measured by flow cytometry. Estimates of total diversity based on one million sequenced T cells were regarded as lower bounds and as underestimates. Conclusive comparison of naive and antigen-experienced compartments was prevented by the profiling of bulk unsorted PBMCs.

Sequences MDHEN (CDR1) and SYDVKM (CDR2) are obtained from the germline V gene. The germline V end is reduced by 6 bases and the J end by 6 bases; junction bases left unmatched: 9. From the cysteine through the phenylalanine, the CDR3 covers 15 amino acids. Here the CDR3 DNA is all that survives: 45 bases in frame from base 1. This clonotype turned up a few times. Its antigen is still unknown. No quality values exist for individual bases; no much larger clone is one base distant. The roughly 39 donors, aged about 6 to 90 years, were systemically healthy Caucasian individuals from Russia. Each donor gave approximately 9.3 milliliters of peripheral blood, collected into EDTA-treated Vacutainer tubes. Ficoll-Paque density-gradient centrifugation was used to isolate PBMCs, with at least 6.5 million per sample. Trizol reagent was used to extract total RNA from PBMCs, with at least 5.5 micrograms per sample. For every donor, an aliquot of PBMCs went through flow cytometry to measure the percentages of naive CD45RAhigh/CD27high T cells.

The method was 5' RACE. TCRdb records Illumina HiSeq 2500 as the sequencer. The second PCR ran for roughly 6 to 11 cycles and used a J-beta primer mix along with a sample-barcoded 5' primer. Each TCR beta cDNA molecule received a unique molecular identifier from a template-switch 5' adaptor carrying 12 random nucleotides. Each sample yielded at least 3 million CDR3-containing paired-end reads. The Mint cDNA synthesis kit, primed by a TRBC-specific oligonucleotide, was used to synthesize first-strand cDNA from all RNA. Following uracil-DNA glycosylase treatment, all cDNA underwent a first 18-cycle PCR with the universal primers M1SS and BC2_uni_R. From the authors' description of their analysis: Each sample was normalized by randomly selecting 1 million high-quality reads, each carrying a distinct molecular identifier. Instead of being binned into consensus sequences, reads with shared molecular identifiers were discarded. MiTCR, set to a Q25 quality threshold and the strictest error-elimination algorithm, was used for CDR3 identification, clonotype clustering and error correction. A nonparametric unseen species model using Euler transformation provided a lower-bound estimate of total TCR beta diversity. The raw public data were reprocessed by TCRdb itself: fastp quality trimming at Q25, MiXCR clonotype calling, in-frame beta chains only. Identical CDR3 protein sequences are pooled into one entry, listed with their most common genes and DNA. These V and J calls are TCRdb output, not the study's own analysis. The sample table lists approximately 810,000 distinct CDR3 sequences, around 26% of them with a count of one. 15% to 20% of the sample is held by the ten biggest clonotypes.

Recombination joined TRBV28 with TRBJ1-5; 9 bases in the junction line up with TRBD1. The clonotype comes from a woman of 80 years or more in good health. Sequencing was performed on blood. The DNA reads TGTGCCAGCAGCACACCGGGACAGGGATTTCAGCCCCAGCATTTT. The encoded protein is CASSTPGQGFQPQHF.